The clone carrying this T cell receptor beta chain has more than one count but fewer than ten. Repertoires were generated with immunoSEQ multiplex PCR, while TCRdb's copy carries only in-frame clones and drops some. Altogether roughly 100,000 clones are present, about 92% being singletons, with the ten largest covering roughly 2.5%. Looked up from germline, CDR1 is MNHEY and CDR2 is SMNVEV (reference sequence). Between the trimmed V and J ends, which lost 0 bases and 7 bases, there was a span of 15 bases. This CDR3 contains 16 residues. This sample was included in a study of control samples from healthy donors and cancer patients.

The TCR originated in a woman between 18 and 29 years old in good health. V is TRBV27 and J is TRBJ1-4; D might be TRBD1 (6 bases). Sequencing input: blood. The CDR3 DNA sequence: TGTGCCAGCAGTTTATCTCTCAGGGGCCGTTTTGAAAAACTGTTTTTT. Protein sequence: CASSLSLRGRFEKLFF. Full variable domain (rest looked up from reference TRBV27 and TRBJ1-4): EAQVTQNPRYLITVTGKKLTVTCSQNMNHEYMSWYRQDPGLGLRQIYYSMNVEVTDKGDVPEGYKVSRKEKRNFPLILESPSPNQTSLYFCASSLSLRGRFEKLFFGSGTQLSVL.